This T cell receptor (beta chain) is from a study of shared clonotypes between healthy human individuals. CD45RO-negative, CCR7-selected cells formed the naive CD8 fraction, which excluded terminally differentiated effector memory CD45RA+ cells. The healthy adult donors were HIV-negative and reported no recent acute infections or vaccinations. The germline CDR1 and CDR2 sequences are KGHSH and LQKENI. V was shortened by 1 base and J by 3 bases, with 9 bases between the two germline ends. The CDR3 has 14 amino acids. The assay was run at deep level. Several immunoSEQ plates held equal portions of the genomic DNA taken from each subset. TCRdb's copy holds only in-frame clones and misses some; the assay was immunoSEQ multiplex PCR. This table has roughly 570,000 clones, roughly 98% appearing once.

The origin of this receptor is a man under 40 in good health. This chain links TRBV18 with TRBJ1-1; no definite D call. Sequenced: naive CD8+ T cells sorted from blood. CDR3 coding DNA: TGTGCCAGCTCACCACGCGACGGGTACACTGAAGCTTTCTTT. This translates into CASSPRDGYTEAFF.